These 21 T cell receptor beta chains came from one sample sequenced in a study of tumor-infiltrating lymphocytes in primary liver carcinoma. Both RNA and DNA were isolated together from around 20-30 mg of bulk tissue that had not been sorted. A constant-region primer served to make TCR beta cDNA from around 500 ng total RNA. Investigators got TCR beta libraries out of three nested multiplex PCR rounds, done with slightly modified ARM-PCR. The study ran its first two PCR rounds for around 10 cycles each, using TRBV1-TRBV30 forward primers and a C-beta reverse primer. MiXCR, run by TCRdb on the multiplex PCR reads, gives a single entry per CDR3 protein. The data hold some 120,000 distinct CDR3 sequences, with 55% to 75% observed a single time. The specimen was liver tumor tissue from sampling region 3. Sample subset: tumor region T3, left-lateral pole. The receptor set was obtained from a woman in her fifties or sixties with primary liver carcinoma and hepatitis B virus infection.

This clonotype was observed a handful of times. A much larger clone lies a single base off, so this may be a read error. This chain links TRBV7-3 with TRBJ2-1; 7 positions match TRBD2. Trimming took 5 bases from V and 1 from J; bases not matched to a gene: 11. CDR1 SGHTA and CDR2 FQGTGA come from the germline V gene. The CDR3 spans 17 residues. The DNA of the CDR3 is TGTGCCAGCAGCCCCGGTGGGGGGGTGAGGTCCTACAATGAGCAGTTCTTC. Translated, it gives CASSPGGGVRSYNEQFF.

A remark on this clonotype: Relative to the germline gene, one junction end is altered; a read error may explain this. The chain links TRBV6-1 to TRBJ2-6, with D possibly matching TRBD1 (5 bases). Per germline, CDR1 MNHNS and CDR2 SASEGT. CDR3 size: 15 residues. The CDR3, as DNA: TGTGCCAGCAGTGAACATGGGGCTGGGGCCAACGTCCCGACTTTC. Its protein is CASSEHGAGANVPTF.

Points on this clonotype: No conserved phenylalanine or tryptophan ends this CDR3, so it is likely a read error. CDR3 sequence reads: CAISLELAGSWDEQFL. The DNA for the CDR3 is TGTGCCATCAGCTTAGAACTAGCGGGATCCTGGGATGAGCAGTTCTTA. The V gene is TRBV7-8, the J gene TRBJ2-1; 10 nucleotides agree with TRBD2. There are 16 residues in the CDR3. From germline, CDR1 is SGHVS and CDR2 FQNEAQ.

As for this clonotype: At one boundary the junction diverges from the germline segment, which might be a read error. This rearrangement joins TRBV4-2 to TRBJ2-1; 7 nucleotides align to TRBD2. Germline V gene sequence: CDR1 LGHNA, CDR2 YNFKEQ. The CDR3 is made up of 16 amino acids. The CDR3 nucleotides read TGTGCCGGCAGCCAAGATATGGTTGGGGAGGGCGATGAGCACTTCTTC. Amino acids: CAGSQDMVGEGDEHFF.

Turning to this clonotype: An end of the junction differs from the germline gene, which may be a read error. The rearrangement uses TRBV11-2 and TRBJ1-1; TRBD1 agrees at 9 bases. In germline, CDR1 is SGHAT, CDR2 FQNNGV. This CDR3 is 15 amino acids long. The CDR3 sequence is CANSPRGQGYTEVFF. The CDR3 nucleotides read TGTGCCAACAGCCCTAGGGGACAGGGTTACACTGAAGTTTTCTTT.

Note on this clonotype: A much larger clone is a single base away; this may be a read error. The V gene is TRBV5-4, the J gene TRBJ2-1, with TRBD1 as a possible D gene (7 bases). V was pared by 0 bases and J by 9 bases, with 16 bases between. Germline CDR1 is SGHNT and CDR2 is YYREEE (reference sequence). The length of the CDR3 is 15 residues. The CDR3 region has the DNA TGTGCCAGCAGCTTGGGGGGCAGGGGGGTAAGTGAGCAGTTCTTC. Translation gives CASSLGGRGVSEQFF.

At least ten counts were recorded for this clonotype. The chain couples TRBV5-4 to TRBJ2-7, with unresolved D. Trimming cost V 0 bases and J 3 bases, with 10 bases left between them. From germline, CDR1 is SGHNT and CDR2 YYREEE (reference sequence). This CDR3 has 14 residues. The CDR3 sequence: CASSLDSNLYEQYF. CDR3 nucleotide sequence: TGTGCCAGCAGCTTGGACTCAAACCTCTACGAGCAGTACTTC.

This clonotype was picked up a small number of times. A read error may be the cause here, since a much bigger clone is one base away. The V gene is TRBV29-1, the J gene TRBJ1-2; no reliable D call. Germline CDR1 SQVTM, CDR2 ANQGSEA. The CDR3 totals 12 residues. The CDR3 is CNARDPNNGYTF. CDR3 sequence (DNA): TGCAACGCGAGAGACCCTAATAATGGGTACACCTTC.

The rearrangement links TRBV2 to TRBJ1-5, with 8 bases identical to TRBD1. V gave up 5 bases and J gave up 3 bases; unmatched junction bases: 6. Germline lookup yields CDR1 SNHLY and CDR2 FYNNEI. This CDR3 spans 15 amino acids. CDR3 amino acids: CASSPQGAVNQPQHF. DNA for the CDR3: TGTGCCAGCAGTCCTCAGGGGGCTGTCAATCAGCCCCAGCATTTT. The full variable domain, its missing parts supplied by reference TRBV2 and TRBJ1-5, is EPEVTQTPSHQVTQMGQEVILRCVPISNHLYFYWYRQILGQKVEFLVSFYNNEISEKSEIFDDQFSVERPDGSNFTLKIRSTKLEDSAMYFCASSPQGAVNQPQHFGDGTRLSIL.

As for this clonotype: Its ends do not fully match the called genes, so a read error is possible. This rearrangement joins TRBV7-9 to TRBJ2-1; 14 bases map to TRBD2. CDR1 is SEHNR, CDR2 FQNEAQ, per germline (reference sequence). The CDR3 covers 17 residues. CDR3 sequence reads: CASGKTSGRAGDNELFF. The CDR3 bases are TGTGCCAGCGGAAAGACTAGCGGGAGGGCCGGAGACAATGAGCTGTTCTTC.

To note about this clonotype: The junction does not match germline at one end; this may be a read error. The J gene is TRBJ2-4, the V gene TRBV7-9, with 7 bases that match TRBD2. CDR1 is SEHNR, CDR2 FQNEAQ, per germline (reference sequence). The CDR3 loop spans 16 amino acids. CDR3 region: CASSSGTTLAKDIQYF. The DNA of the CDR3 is TGTGCCAGCAGCTCCGGGACTACCCTAGCCAAAGACATTCAGTACTTC. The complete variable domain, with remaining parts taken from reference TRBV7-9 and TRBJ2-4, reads DTGVSQNPRHKITKRGQNVTFRCDPISEHNRLYWYRQTLGQGPEFLTYFQNEAQLEKSRLLSDRFSAERPKGSFSTLEIQRTEQGDSAMYLCASSSGTTLAKDIQYFGAGTRLSVL.

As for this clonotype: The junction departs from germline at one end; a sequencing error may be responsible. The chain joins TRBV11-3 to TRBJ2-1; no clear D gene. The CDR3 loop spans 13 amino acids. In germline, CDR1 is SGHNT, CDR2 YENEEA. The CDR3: CVSSLGNSNKQFF. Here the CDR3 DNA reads TGTGTCAGCAGCTTAGGAAACAGCAATAAGCAGTTCTTC.

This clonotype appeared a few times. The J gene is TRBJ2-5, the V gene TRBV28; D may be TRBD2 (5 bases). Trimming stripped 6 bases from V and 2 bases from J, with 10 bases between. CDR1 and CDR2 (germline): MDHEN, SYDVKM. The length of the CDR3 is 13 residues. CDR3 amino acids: CASSPRGQETQYF. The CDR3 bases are TGTGCCAGCAGCCCACGGGGTCAAGAGACCCAGTACTTC.

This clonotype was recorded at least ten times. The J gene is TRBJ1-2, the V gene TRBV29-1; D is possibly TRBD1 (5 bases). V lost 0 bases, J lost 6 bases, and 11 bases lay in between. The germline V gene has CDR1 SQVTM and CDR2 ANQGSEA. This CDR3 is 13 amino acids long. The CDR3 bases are TGCAGCGTTGAAGAAGGGGAGTGGAATGGCTACACCTTC. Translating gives CSVEEGEWNGYTF.

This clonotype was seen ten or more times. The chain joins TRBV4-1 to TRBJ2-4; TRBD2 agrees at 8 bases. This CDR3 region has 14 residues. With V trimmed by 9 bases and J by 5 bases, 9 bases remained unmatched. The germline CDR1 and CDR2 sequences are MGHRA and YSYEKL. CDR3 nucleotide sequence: TGCGCCAGGCAAAAGCGGGAGAGGGAAAACATTCAGTACTTC. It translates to CARQKRERENIQYF.

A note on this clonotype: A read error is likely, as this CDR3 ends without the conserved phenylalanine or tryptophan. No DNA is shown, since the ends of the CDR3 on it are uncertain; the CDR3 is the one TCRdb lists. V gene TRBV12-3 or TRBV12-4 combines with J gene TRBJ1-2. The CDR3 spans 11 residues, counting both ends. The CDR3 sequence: CASSFGQERTC.

The CDR3 nucleotides are TGTGCCAGGAGCCCCGACTTCGGGACTAGCTGGATGGGGACCGGGGAGCTGTTTTTT. This translates into CARSPDFGTSWMGTGELFF. The rearrangement uses TRBV11-2 and TRBJ2-2; 9 bases are shared with TRBD2. The germline V gene has CDR1 SGHAT and CDR2 FQNNGV. V lost 9 bases and J lost 5; bases outside the gene matches: 22. The length of the CDR3 is 19 residues.

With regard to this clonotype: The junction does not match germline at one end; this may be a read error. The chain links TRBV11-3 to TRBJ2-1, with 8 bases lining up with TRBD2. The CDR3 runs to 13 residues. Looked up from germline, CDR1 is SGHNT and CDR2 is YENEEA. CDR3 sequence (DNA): TGTGCCAGCAGCTCTGGACTAGCACATGAGCAGTCCTTC. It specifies CASSSGLAHEQSF. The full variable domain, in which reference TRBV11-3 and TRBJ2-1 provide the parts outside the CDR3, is EAGVVQSPRYKIIEKKQPVAFWCNPISGHNTLYWYLQNLGQGPELLIRYENEEAVDDSQLPKDRFSAERLKGVDSTLKIQPAELGDSAVYLCASSSGLAHEQSFGPGTRLTVL.

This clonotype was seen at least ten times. The CDR3 coding sequence is TGTGCCAGCAGTCGCCCGGACTTGCGGGCCTACAATGAGCAGTTCTTC. It specifies CASSRPDLRAYNEQFF. The chain joins TRBV6-2 or TRBV6-3 to TRBJ2-1, with D possibly matching TRBD2 (5 bases). With 5 bases removed from V and 2 bases from J, the gap between germline ends came to 16 bases. This CDR3 has 16 amino acids. Germline CDR1 is MNHEY and CDR2 is SVGEGT.

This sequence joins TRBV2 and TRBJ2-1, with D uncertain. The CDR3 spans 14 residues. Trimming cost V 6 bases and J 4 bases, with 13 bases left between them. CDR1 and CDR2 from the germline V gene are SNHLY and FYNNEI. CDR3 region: CASRAKGGYNEQFF. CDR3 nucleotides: TGTGCCAGCAGAGCCAAGGGTGGGTACAATGAGCAGTTCTTC.

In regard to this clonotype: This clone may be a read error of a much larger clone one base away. The CDR3 bases are TGCGCCAGCAGCCGGAACATGGTGGAGGGTGAGCAGTTCTTC. It specifies CASSRNMVEGEQFF. The J gene is TRBJ2-1, the V gene TRBV4-1; weak D call: TRBD2 (6 bases). Germline V lookup: CDR1 MGHRA, CDR2 YSYEKL. Trimming shortened V by 4 bases and J by 9 bases, and 16 bases separated the two germline ends. This CDR3 is 14 amino acids long.